Sequencing of this TCR beta chain was carried out in a study of blood T cell repertoires in COVID-19. Overall study: Spain, Italy and the United States supplied samples that represented acute and convalescent COVID-19. Sources were T cells, B-cell-depleted T cells, or PBMCs; the material itself was cDNA or gDNA.

How the authors handled the data: Scientists estimated how many nucleated cells there were by amplifying reference gene primers. This table comes from immunoSEQ multiplex PCR, and its TCRdb copy is limited to in-frame clones, with some not included. The V and J calls and the clone size are those of that table, but D and trimming were determined from the DNA. Of approximately 170,000 clones listed, approximately 80% are singletons. One Seattle source followed patients from active infection through their disease course. Germline V gene data show CDR1 as SEHNR and CDR2 as FQNEAQ (reference sequence). V shed 5 bases, J shed 5 bases, and the junction held 3 bases outside the gene matches. The CDR3 is 14 amino acids.

The sample consisted of peripheral blood. This TCR was sampled from a woman older than 75 with COVID-19, enrolled during active disease. The V and J genes are TRBV7-9 and TRBJ1-4, with 9 nucleotides matching TRBD1. The CDR3 is CASSQDRGNEKLFF. For the CDR3, the DNA is TGTGCCAGCAGCCAGGACAGGGGCAATGAAAAACTGTTTTTT.